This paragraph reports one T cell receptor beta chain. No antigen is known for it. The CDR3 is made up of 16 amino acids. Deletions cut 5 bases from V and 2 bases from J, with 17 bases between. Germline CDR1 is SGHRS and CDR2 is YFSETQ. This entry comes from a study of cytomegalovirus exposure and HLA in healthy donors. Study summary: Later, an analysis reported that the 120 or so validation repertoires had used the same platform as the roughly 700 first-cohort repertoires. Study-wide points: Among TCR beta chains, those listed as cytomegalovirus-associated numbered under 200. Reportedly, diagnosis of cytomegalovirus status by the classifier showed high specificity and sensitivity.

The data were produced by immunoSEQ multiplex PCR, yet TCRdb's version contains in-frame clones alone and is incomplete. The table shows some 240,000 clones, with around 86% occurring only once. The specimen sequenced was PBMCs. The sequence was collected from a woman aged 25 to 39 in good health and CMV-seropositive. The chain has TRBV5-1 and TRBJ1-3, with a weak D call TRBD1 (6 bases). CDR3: CASSPGTPNTGNTIYF. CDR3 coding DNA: TGCGCCAGCAGTCCCGGGACACCGAATACTGGAAACACCATATATTTT.